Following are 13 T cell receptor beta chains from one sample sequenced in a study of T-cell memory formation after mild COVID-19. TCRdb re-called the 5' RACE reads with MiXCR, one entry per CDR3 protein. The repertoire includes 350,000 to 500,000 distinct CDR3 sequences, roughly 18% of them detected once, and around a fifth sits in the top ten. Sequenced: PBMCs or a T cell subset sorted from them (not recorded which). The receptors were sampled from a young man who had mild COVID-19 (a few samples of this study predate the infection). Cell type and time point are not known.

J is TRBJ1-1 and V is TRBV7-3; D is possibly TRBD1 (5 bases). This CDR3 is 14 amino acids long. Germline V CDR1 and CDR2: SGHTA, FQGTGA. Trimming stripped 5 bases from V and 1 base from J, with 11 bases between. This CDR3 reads CASSQNQGNTEAFF. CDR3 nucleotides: TGTGCCAGCAGCCAAAATCAGGGGAACACTGAAGCTTTCTTT.

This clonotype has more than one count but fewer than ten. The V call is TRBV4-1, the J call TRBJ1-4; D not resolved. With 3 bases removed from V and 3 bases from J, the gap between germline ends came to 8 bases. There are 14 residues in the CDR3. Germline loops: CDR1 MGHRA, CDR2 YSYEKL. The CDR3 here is CASSQFRANEKLFF. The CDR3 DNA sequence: TGCGCCAGCAGCCAGTTCAGAGCTAATGAAAAACTGTTTTTT.

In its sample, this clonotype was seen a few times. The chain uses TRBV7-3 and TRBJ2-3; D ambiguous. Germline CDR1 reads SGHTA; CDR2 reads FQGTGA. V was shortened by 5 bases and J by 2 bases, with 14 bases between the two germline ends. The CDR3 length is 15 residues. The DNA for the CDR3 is TGTGCCAGCAGCCTCCTGACTTTCCCCACAGATACGCAGTATTTT. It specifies CASSLLTFPTDTQYF.

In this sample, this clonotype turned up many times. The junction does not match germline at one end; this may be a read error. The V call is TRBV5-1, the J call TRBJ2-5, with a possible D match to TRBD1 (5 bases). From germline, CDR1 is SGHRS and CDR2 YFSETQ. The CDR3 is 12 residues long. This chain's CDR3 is CASSDSQETQYF. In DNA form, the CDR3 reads TGTGCCAGCAGCGACAGTCAAGAGACCCAGTACTTC.

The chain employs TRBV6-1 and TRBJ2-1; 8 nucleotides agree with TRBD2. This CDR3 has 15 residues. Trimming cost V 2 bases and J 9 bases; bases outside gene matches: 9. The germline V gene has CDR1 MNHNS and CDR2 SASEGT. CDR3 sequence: CASSETSGSISEQFF. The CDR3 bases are TGTGCCAGCAGTGAAACCAGCGGGAGTATCAGTGAGCAGTTCTTC.

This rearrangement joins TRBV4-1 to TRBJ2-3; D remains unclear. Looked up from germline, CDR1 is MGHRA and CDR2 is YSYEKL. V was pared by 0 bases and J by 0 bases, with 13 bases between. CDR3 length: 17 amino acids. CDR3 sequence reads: CASSQDFMATSTDTQYF. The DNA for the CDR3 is TGCGCCAGCAGCCAAGATTTTATGGCTACTAGCACAGATACGCAGTATTTT.

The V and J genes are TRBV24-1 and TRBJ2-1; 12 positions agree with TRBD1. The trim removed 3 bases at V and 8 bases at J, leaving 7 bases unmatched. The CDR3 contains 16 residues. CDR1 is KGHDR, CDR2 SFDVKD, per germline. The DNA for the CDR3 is TGTGCCACCAGTGATCCGGGACAGGGGGCGTCCGATGAGCAGTTCTTC. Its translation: CATSDPGQGASDEQFF.

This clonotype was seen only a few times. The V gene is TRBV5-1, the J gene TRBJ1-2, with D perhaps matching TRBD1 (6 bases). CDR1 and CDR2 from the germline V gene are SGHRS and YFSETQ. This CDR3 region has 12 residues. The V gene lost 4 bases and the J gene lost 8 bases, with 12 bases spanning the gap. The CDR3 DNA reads TGCGCCAGCAGCGTTCACAGGGAAGGCTACACCTTC. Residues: CASSVHREGYTF. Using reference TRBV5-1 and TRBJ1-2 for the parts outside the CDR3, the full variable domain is KAGVTQTPRYLIKTRGQQVTLSCSPISGHRSVSWYQQTPGQGLQFLFEYFSETQRNKGNFPGRFSGRQFSNSRSEMNVSTLELGDSALYLCASSVHREGYTFGSGTRLTVV.

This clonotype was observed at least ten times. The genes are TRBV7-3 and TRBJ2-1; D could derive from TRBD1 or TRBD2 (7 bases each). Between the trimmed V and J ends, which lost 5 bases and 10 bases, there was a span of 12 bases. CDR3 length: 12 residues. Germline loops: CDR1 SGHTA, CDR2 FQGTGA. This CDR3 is CASSPQGGEQFF. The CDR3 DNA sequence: TGTGCCAGCAGCCCCCAGGGGGGGGAGCAGTTCTTC.

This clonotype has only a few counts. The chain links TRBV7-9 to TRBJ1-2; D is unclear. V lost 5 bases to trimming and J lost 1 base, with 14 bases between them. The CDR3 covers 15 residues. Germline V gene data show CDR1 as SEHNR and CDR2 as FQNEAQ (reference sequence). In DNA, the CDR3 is TGTGCCAGCAGCGACCCATTAGGACTTAACTATGGCTACACCTTC. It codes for CASSDPLGLNYGYTF.

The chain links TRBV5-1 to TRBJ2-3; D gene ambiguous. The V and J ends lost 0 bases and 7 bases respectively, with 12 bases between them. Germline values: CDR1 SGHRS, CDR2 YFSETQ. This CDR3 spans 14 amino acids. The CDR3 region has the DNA TGCGCCAGCAGCTTGGCCCAGGCCACGAATACGCAGTATTTT. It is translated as CASSLAQATNTQYF.

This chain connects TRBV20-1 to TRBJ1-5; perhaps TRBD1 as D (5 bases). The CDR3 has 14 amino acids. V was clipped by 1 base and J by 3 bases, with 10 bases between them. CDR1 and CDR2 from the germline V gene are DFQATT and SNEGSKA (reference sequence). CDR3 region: CSARAGAYNQPQHF. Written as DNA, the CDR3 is TGCAGTGCTAGAGCCGGGGCATACAATCAGCCCCAGCATTTT.

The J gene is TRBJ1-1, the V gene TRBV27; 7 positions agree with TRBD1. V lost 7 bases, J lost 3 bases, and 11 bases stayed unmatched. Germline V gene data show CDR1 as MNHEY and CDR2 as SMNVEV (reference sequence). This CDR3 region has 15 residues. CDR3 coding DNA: TGTGCCAGCACGAGTCTGGCAACAGGGGACACTGAAGCTTTCTTT. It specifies CASTSLATGDTEAFF.